This TCR beta chain was sequenced for a study of blood T cell repertoires in COVID-19. This clone was counted once. The CDR3 sequence is 14 residues long. The germline CDR1 and CDR2 sequences are MNHEY and SVGEGT. V dropped 3 bases and J dropped 5 bases, with 13 bases sitting between them. The method was immunoSEQ multiplex PCR; TCRdb's version includes in-frame clones alone and lacks a portion of them. The data show under 200,000 clones, with around 83% seen just once and approximately 1.4% held by the top ten. The chain carries TRBV6-2 or TRBV6-3 and TRBJ1-1; unclear D gene. The sequencing sample was made of peripheral blood. The source of this sequence is a human donor in a cohort sampled during active COVID-19. CDR3 bases: TGTGCCAGCAGTTATCATGTGGTGCGAACTGAAGCTTTCTTT. It translates to CASSYHVVRTEAFF.